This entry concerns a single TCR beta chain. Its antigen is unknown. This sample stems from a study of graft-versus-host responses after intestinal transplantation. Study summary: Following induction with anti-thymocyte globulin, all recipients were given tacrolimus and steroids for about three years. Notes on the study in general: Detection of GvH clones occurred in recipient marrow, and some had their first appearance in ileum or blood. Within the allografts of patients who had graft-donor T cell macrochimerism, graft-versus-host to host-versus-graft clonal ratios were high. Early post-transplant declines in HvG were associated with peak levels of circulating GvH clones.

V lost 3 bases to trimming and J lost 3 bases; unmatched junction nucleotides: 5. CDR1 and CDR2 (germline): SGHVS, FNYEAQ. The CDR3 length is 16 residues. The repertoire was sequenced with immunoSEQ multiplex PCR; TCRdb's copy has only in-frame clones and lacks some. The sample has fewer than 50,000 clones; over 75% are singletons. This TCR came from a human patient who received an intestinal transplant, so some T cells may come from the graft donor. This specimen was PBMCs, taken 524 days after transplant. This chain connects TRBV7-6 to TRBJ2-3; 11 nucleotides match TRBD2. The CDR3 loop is CASSLGLAGGTDTQYF. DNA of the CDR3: TGTGCCAGCAGCTTGGGTCTAGCGGGAGGTACAGATACGCAGTATTTT.